This entry lists 27 T cell receptor beta chains sequenced from one sample in a study of T cell clusters in autoimmune cytopenias. Multiplex touch-down PCR amplified TRB using TRB-A and TRB-B pools in one tube. Using the multiplex PCR reads, TCRdb records one entry per CDR3 protein without DNA. The record lists 2,500 to 3,000 distinct CDR3 sequences, of which the ten most abundant hold 20% to 25%. Each sample's input was roughly 250 ng genomic DNA, 35,000 to 40,000 genome equivalents. Specimen: peripheral blood. These receptors all come from a human donor with an autoimmune cytopenia or autoimmune hepatitis (not recorded which).

This sequence joins TRBV12-3 or TRBV12-4 and TRBJ1-1. CDR3 length: 12 residues. The CDR3 loop is CASSFAGFEAFF.

By frequency, this clonotype is medium-sized. J is TRBJ2-7 and V is TRBV30; TCRdb selects TRBD1, and the lack of DNA leaves this call unchecked. Germline lookup yields CDR1 GTSNPN and CDR2 SVGIG (reference sequence). This CDR3 region has 13 residues. The CDR3 loop reads CALLTGGTYEQYF.

The V call is TRBV12-3 or TRBV12-4, the J call TRBJ1-2. The CDR3 is made up of 15 amino acids. The CDR3 is CASSLGWTANYGYTF.

By frequency, this clonotype is medium-sized. V usage is TRBV19 and J usage is TRBJ1-4; TCRdb selects TRBD1, and the lack of DNA leaves this call unchecked. This CDR3 is 14 amino acids long. Germline V lookup: CDR1 LNHDA, CDR2 SQIVND (reference sequence). CDR3 sequence reads: CASTRGQGREKLFF.

This clonotype is identified as large from frequency. V and J are TRBV29-1 and TRBJ1-2; TCRdb's D gene call, TRBD1, goes unchecked for lack of DNA. The length of the CDR3 is 14 residues. In germline, CDR1 is SQVTM, CDR2 ANQGSEA. CDR3 protein: CSVEVGGSGYGYTF. Complete variable domain (other parts from reference TRBV29-1 and TRBJ1-2): SAVISQKPSRDICQRGTSLTIQCQVDSQVTMMFWYRQQPGQSLTLIATANQGSEATYESGFVIDKFPISRPNLTFSTLTVSNMSPEDSSIYLCSVEVGGSGYGYTFGSGTRLTVV.

The chain combines TRBV10-3 with TRBJ2-7; without DNA, the TCRdb call of TRBD1 cannot be checked. CDR1 is ENHRY and CDR2 is SYGVKD in the germline V gene. The length of the CDR3 is 15 residues. CDR3 amino acids: CAISQPGQGYYEQYF.

The V call is TRBV20-1, the J call TRBJ2-1; TCRdb returns TRBD1, unconfirmable since there is no DNA. The CDR3 runs 14 residues. Germline assignment: CDR1 DFQATT and CDR2 SNEGSKA (reference sequence). The CDR3 spells CSAGTGLVGDEQFF.

According to its frequency, this clonotype is medium-sized. The chain combines TRBV6-5 with TRBJ1-5. The CDR3 covers 14 residues. CDR1 MNHEY and CDR2 SVGAGI come from the germline V gene. The CDR3 reads CASRRGGSNQPQHF.

This clonotype is labeled medium-sized (0.01 to 0.1%) based on frequency. The chain recombines TRBV19 with TRBJ1-4; TCRdb names TRBD1, which stays unverified in the absence of DNA. The CDR3 covers 14 residues. CDR1 and CDR2 from the germline V gene are LNHDA and SQIVND (reference sequence). CDR3 sequence reads: CASSTLDRDEKLFF.

This clonotype is deemed medium-sized (0.01 to 0.1%) by its frequency. The chain combines TRBV6-2 or TRBV6-3 with TRBJ1-5; TCRdb calls TRBD1, which cannot be checked without DNA. Germline CDR1 reads MNHEY; CDR2 reads SVGEGT. CDR3 length: 16 amino acids. This CDR3 reads CASSYSGTVDNQPQHF.

In terms of frequency, this clonotype is medium-sized. J is TRBJ2-3 and V is TRBV12-3 or TRBV12-4; TCRdb's D call of TRBD1 is untestable without DNA. The CDR3 extends over 15 amino acids. CDR3 residues: CASSLGQGVTDTQYF.

This chain links TRBV6-2 or TRBV6-3 with TRBJ1-2; TCRdb outputs TRBD1, but without DNA this stays unchecked. The CDR3 totals 16 residues. Germline assignment: CDR1 MNHEY and CDR2 SVGEGT. CDR3: CASSLRTRAPNYGYTF.

The chain couples TRBV4-3 to TRBJ1-4; TCRdb calls TRBD1, which cannot be checked without DNA. The germline V gene has CDR1 LGHNA and CDR2 YSLEER. There are 17 residues in the CDR3. The CDR3 loop reads CASSQDFGGAGSEKLFF.

Measured by frequency, this clonotype is medium-sized. This chain links TRBV24-1 with TRBJ2-5. In germline, CDR1 is KGHDR, CDR2 SFDVKD. The CDR3 is 13 amino acids. This CDR3 reads CATSDNRQETQYF.

This clonotype shows up as medium-sized (0.01 to 0.1%) by frequency. V gene TRBV19 combines with J gene TRBJ2-7. Germline CDR1 reads LNHDA; CDR2 reads SQIVND (reference sequence). There are 13 residues in the CDR3. CDR3: CASSIADYYEQYF.

This clonotype is classed as medium-sized by frequency. The chain joins TRBV19 to TRBJ2-1; TCRdb names TRBD2, which stays unverified in the absence of DNA. This CDR3 has 19 residues. The V gene's germline CDR1 is LNHDA and CDR2 SQIVND (reference sequence). CDR3 protein: CASSIEGLGLAGAYNEQFF.

In terms of frequency, this clonotype is medium-sized. V is TRBV30 and J is TRBJ1-5. The CDR3 contains 14 residues. The germline V gene encodes CDR1 GTSNPN and CDR2 SVGIG (reference sequence). The CDR3 loop reads CAWSSGGTYQPQHF.

This clonotype is called large (0.1 to 1%) based on its frequency. The J gene is TRBJ1-6, the V gene TRBV29-1; the TRBD1 assignment by TCRdb is unverifiable without DNA. CDR1 SQVTM and CDR2 ANQGSEA come from the germline V gene. The CDR3 loop spans 13 amino acids. This chain's CDR3 is CSVGQGENSPLHF. The full variable domain, completed using reference TRBV29-1 and TRBJ1-6, is SAVISQKPSRDICQRGTSLTIQCQVDSQVTMMFWYRQQPGQSLTLIATANQGSEATYESGFVIDKFPISRPNLTFSTLTVSNMSPEDSSIYLCSVGQGENSPLHFGNGTRLTVT.

The chain has TRBV18 and TRBJ1-5; TCRdb's D gene call, TRBD1, goes unchecked for lack of DNA. The germline V gene encodes CDR1 KGHSH and CDR2 LQKENI. This CDR3 region has 15 residues. Here the CDR3 reads CASSQNGGFNQPQHF.

The chain employs TRBV7-9 and TRBJ1-3; the TRBD1 assignment by TCRdb is unverifiable without DNA. The germline V gene has CDR1 SEHNR and CDR2 FQNEAQ (reference sequence). This CDR3 has 14 amino acids. The CDR3 is CASSLSGAGNTIYF.

The chain is built from TRBV28 and TRBJ2-3; TCRdb's D call, TRBD2, is unchecked because there is no DNA. The germline V gene encodes CDR1 MDHEN and CDR2 SYDVKM. There are 12 residues in the CDR3. The CDR3 protein is CATRGFTDTQYF.

In terms of frequency, this clonotype is medium-sized. The genes are TRBV18 and TRBJ2-3; the TRBD1 assignment by TCRdb is unverifiable without DNA. The CDR3 loop spans 13 amino acids. Germline V gene data show CDR1 as KGHSH and CDR2 as LQKENI. The CDR3 sequence: CASSQDKSDTQYF. Full variable domain (missing parts from reference TRBV18 and TRBJ2-3): NAGVMQNPRHLVRRRGQEARLRCSPMKGHSHVYWYRQLPEEGLKFMVYLQKENIIDESGMPKERFSAEFPKEGPSILRIQQVVRGDSAAYFCASSQDKSDTQYFGPGTRLTVL.

By frequency, this clonotype registers large (0.1 to 1%). V gene TRBV29-1 combines with J gene TRBJ1-2. CDR1 is SQVTM and CDR2 is ANQGSEA in the germline V gene. The CDR3 is 11 amino acids. The CDR3 sequence is CSALKTYGYTF.

The rearrangement links TRBV4-2 to TRBJ1-2; TCRdb designates TRBD1, a call that cannot be tested without DNA. CDR3 length: 15 amino acids. CDR1 is LGHNA, CDR2 YNFKEQ, per germline. CDR3 protein: CASSQDGAGSYGYTF.

This clonotype is deemed medium-sized (0.01 to 0.1%) by its frequency. The chain recombines TRBV30 with TRBJ1-5; without DNA, the TCRdb call of TRBD1 cannot be checked. The germline V gene encodes CDR1 GTSNPN and CDR2 SVGIG (reference sequence). The CDR3 sequence is 16 residues long. The CDR3 region is CAWSVRQRGSNQPQHF.

According to its frequency, this clonotype is large. The chain combines TRBV6-5 with TRBJ2-7. CDR1 and CDR2 from the germline V gene are MNHEY and SVGAGI. The CDR3 consists of 13 residues. The chain's CDR3 is CASSYSQSYEQYF.

Considering frequency, this clonotype is medium-sized. CDR3 sequence: CASSLALGGTGELFF. The rearrangement uses TRBV7-2 and TRBJ2-2; TCRdb reports TRBD1, a call that lacks DNA to check it against. The CDR3 extends over 15 amino acids. Germline CDR1 and CDR2: SGHTA and FQGNSA.